These 19 T cell receptor beta chains were sequenced from one sample in a study of CD8 T cells in ankylosing spondylitis. Each CDR3 protein gets one entry after TCRdb re-called the 5' RACE reads with MiXCR. The sample contains about 300,000 distinct CDR3 sequences, under 14% of which appear only once. The specimen sequenced was blood, either unsorted or a sorted T cell fraction (not recorded which). These receptors were collected from a female donor with ankylosing spondylitis or in good health (not recorded which).

This clonotype was picked up many times. This chain links TRBV4-2 with TRBJ2-1; TRBD1 agrees at 10 bases. CDR1 and CDR2 (germline): LGHNA, YNFKEQ. After removal of 6 bases from V and 7 bases from J, the junction contained 6 bases not matched to a gene. This CDR3 has 14 amino acids. This CDR3 is CASRAGQGLNEQFF. The CDR3 bases are TGTGCCAGCAGGGCGGGACAGGGGTTAAATGAGCAGTTCTTC.

This clonotype was recorded at least ten times. This chain joins TRBV20-1 and TRBJ2-4; D is possibly TRBD1 or TRBD2 (5 bases each). Germline CDR1 DFQATT, CDR2 SNEGSKA (reference sequence). This CDR3 is 15 amino acids long. Trimming pared 1 base from V and 4 bases from J, leaving 14 bases between. The CDR3 bases are TGCAGTGCTAGAGTCCGTCCGGGGCAGAAAAACATTCAGTACTTC. Protein: CSARVRPGQKNIQYF.

This clonotype was counted many times. This chain links TRBV20-1 with TRBJ2-5, with D uncertain. CDR1 DFQATT and CDR2 SNEGSKA come from the germline V gene (reference sequence). This CDR3 is 13 amino acids long. Trimming stripped 5 bases from V and 1 base from J, with 11 bases between. The CDR3 coding sequence is TGCAGTGCTTACAGCCGCCGCCAAGAGACCCAGTACTTC. This codes for CSAYSRRQETQYF.

There are many counts of this clonotype. The rearrangement joins TRBV12-3 or TRBV12-4 to TRBJ2-7; D is unresolved. The length of the CDR3 is 13 residues. Trimming took off 1 base at V and 5 bases at J, with 9 bases between the two ends. CDR3 sequence reads: CASSLVSSHEQYF. The CDR3 nucleotides read TGTGCCAGCAGTTTAGTCAGTAGCCACGAGCAGTACTTC.

J is TRBJ2-5 and V is TRBV7-2; no firm D call. Per germline, CDR1 SGHTA and CDR2 FQGNSA. V was shortened by 5 bases and J by 6 bases, with 10 bases between the two germline ends. This CDR3 contains 12 residues. CDR3 amino acids: CASSPPGQTQYF. CDR3 sequence (DNA): TGTGCCAGCAGCCCCCCTGGCCAGACCCAGTACTTC.

A word on this clonotype: It may be a read error: a sequence one base away is much more abundant. The rearrangement uses TRBV29-1 and TRBJ2-5; TRBD2 aligns across 7 bases. CDR1 is SQVTM, CDR2 ANQGSEA, per germline. This CDR3 contains 13 residues. Written as DNA, the CDR3 is TGCAGCGTTGTCTGGGCGGGGGTAATGACCCAGAACTTC. Its protein product is CSVVWAGVMTQNF.

This clonotype was counted only a few times. Written as DNA, the CDR3 is TGCAGCGTTGGGCTAGCGGGAGGGGCCGGGGAGCTGTTTTTT. It encodes CSVGLAGGAGELFF. The gene calls are TRBV29-1 and TRBJ2-2; 12 bases fit TRBD2. Losses at the gene ends were 4 bases for V and 6 bases for J; bases not matched to a gene: 3. Germline CDR1 reads SQVTM; CDR2 reads ANQGSEA. The CDR3 totals 14 residues.

Many counts were recorded for this clonotype. CDR3 loop: CSARDVRSGSHEQYF. CDR3 bases: TGCAGTGCTAGGGACGTTCGTAGCGGGAGCCACGAGCAGTACTTC. The rearrangement links TRBV20-1 to TRBJ2-7, with 9 bases that match TRBD2. Per germline, CDR1 DFQATT and CDR2 SNEGSKA (reference sequence). Trimming cost V 3 bases and J 5 bases; bases outside gene matches: 11. This CDR3 contains 15 residues.

The genes are TRBV20-1 and TRBJ2-6, with 8 positions matching TRBD1. V lost 6 bases to trimming and J lost 1 base; unmatched junction nucleotides: 2. Germline V gene sequence: CDR1 DFQATT, CDR2 SNEGSKA (reference sequence). The CDR3 covers 14 residues. The CDR3 region is CSATGESGANVLTF. In nucleotides, the CDR3 is TGCAGTGCGACAGGGGAATCTGGGGCCAACGTCCTGACTTTC.

In this sample, this clonotype turned up once. This clone may be a read error of a much larger clone one base away. CDR3 bases: TGTGCCAGCAGTTTAGTAGGGAGGCCGAACAATGAGCAGTTCTTC. Translation: CASSLVGRPNNEQFF. The chain has TRBV12-3 or TRBV12-4 and TRBJ2-1; D perhaps matches TRBD2 (6 bases). V was trimmed by 1 base and J by 5 bases, leaving 12 bases between them. This CDR3 is 15 amino acids long.

On this clonotype: A read error is possible here, since a much larger clone lies one base away. The chain couples TRBV20-1 to TRBJ2-1, with TRBD2 as a possible D gene (6 bases). Germline assignment: CDR1 DFQATT and CDR2 SNEGSKA (reference sequence). The CDR3 has 14 residues. The CDR3 coding sequence is TGCAGTGCTTACCGGCGGGATTTCTACAATGAGCTGTTCTTC. Amino acids: CSAYRRDFYNELFF.

This clonotype showed up just a few times. The chain uses TRBV5-6 and TRBJ2-5; D unclear. The ends were cut back, 0 bases at V and 5 bases at J, with 17 bases in the middle. Looked up from germline, CDR1 is SGHDT and CDR2 is YYEEEE. The CDR3 length is 16 residues. CDR3 nucleotides: TGTGCCAGCAGCTTGGGGGCAGCAAGTGTAGGCGAGACCCAGTACTTC. This encodes CASSLGAASVGETQYF.

The chain has TRBV20-1 and TRBJ2-1; D assignment may be TRBD1 or TRBD2 (5 bases each). Germline lookup yields CDR1 DFQATT and CDR2 SNEGSKA (reference sequence). The CDR3 contains 13 residues. V was trimmed by 6 bases and J by 6 bases, leaving 15 bases between them. CDR3 loop: CSARDAVSNEQFF. The CDR3 bases are TGCAGTGCCCGGGACGCTGTAAGCAATGAGCAGTTCTTC.

This clonotype was found many times. V and J are TRBV7-3 and TRBJ2-3; D uncertain. Germline loops: CDR1 SGHTA, CDR2 FQGTGA. Between the trimmed V and J ends, which lost 5 bases and 0 bases, there was a span of 15 bases. The CDR3 covers 16 residues. The CDR3 nucleotides read TGTGCCAGCAGCACCCATGCGAGGTCTAGCACAGATACGCAGTATTTT. It encodes CASSTHARSSTDTQYF.

Of note for this clonotype: At one of its ends the junction is not consistent with the germline gene, which may arise from a read error. The chain combines TRBV27 with TRBJ2-3; TRBD2 aligns across 7 bases. The CDR3 runs 15 residues. Germline V CDR1 and CDR2: MNHEY, SMNVEV (reference sequence). The CDR3, as DNA: TGTCCCAGCACTTACTCGCGGGAGACAACAGATACGCAGTATTTT. Translation gives CPSTYSRETTDTQYF.

With respect to this clonotype: A much larger clone sits a single nucleotide away, making a read error possible. This chain uses TRBV4-1 with TRBJ2-1, with D maybe TRBD2 (6 bases). The CDR3 sequence is 16 residues long. Per germline, CDR1 MGHRA and CDR2 YSYEKL. The CDR3: CASSQARGSSYSEQFF. The CDR3 DNA reads as TGCGCCAGCAGCCAAGCCCGGGGGAGCTCCTACAGTGAGCAGTTCTTC.

This clonotype showed up just a few times. V is TRBV13 and J is TRBJ1-2, with D perhaps TRBD1 (5 bases). CDR3 length equals 13 residues. V was cut by 5 bases and J by 12 bases, with 19 bases left in between. Looked up from germline, CDR1 is PRHDT and CDR2 is FYEKMQ (reference sequence). The CDR3 here is CASSPGDLRLDTF. As DNA, the CDR3 is TGTGCCAGCAGCCCCGGGGACCTCCGTTTAGACACCTTC.

This clonotype came up a few times. The chain combines TRBV18 with TRBJ2-1, with D hard to call. This CDR3 is built from 14 residues. With 1 base removed from V and 8 bases from J, the gap between germline ends came to 12 bases. Germline V gives CDR1 KGHSH, CDR2 LQKENI. This CDR3 reads CASSPRLGRDEQFF. CDR3 coding DNA: TGTGCCAGCTCACCACGGTTGGGTAGGGATGAGCAGTTCTTC.

The table lists this clonotype with many counts. The J gene is TRBJ1-1, the V gene TRBV7-2; a weak D match, TRBD1 (6 bases). The V end was cut by 5 bases, the J end by 4 bases, with 23 bases between. Germline-derived CDR1 and CDR2 are SGHTA and FQGNSA. There are 17 residues in the CDR3. Written as DNA, the CDR3 is TGTGCCAGCAGCCCCACCAGACAGGCCAGAGGAGGCACTGAAGCTTTCTTT. Its translation: CASSPTRQARGGTEAFF.